A selection of T cell receptor beta chains follows, all from one sample in a study of blood T cell repertoires in COVID-19. The repertoire was sequenced with immunoSEQ multiplex PCR; TCRdb's copy has only in-frame clones and lacks some. The sample has 200,000 to 250,000 clones, 70% to 85% seen once; the top ten hold roughly 4.9%. The sequenced sample consisted of peripheral blood. The receptors stem from a woman of 80 years or more with active or convalescent COVID-19. The CDR3 runs from the conserved cysteine through the conserved F or W. The order of the fields is V gene, D gene, J gene, clone size, CDR3 DNA, CDR3 protein. A D gene is named only where the DNA matches it firmly. For some rows the clone size is stated as once, few or many, or as a class when expanded; others skip it.

V: TRBV11-2
D: NA
J: TRBJ1-6
size: NA
DNA: TGTGCCAGCAGCCTAGGGGACCGGGGGGCCTATAATTCACCCCTCCACTTT
CDR3: CASSLGDRGAYNSPLHF

V: TRBV5-4
D: NA
J: TRBJ2-7
size: few
DNA: TGTGCCAGCAGCCTTCCTAGCGACATTTCCTACGAGCAGTACTTC
CDR3: CASSLPSDISYEQYF

V: TRBV3-1/TRBV3-2
D: TRBD2
J: TRBJ2-5
size: NA
DNA: TGTGCCAGCAGCCCCGGGGGGGTAGGGACCCAGTACTTC
CDR3: CASSPGGVGTQYF

V: TRBV21-1
D: NA
J: TRBJ2-7
size: NA
DNA: TGTGCCAGCAGCCGACGGTCCGGGACTAGCGAATCCTACGAGCAGTACTTC
CDR3: CASSRRSGTSESYEQYF

V: TRBV5-1
D: NA
J: TRBJ2-7
size: once
DNA: TGCGCCAGCAGCATGCGGCCGGAAGACTACGAGCAGTACTTC
CDR3: CASSMRPEDYEQYF

V: TRBV5-1
D: TRBD2
J: TRBJ2-5
size: many
DNA: TGCGCCAGCAGCGTAGGGACTAGCGGGAACCAAGAGACCCAGTACTTC
CDR3: CASSVGTSGNQETQYF

V: TRBV10-3
D: TRBD1
J: TRBJ1-4
size: NA
DNA: TGTGCCGTCGCTACAGGGGAGAATGAAAAACTGTTTTTT
CDR3: CAVATGENEKLFF

V: TRBV24-1
D: TRBD1
J: TRBJ1-5
size: NA
DNA: TGTGCCACCAGTGATGTAACCCAGACAGGGTCTGAACAGCCCCAGCATTTT
CDR3: CATSDVTQTGSEQPQHF

V: TRBV6-5
D: TRBD1
J: TRBJ2-7
size: NA
DNA: TGTGCCAGCAGTTTCGGGACAGGGGGCCCCTACGAGCAGTACTTC
CDR3: CASSFGTGGPYEQYF

V: TRBV3-1/TRBV3-2
D: NA
J: TRBJ2-7
size: NA
DNA: TGTGCCAGCAGCCAAGGGGGGCCGCAGTACTTC
CDR3: CASSQGGPQYF

V: TRBV28
D: NA
J: TRBJ2-3
size: once
DNA: TGTGCCAGCAGAAGAGGGACATCGAAAACAGATACGCAGTATTTT
CDR3: CASRRGTSKTDTQYF

V: TRBV28
D: TRBD1
J: TRBJ2-1
size: NA
DNA: TGTGCCAGCAGTTTGTTACAGGGGAAACTCGGGCAGTTCTTC
CDR3: CASSLLQGKLGQFF

V: TRBV2
D: TRBD1
J: TRBJ2-7
size: NA
DNA: TGTGCCAGCACCAAGGGACAGGGAGTTTACGAGCAGTACTTC
CDR3: CASTKGQGVYEQYF

V: TRBV5-1
D: TRBD2
J: TRBJ2-2
size: NA
DNA: TGCGCCAGCAGTAGGCTGCCGGGACTAGGGACCGGGGAGCTGTTTTTT
CDR3: CASSRLPGLGTGELFF

V: TRBV12-3/TRBV12-4
D: TRBD1
J: TRBJ1-5
size: NA
DNA: TGTGCCAGCAGGGGACAGGTCAATCAGCCCCAGCATTTT
CDR3: CASRGQVNQPQHF

V: TRBV4-1
D: NA
J: TRBJ1-1
size: NA
DNA: TGCGCCAGCAGCCAAGGAAGGCAGGGGAACACTGAAGCTTTCTTT
CDR3: CASSQGRQGNTEAFF

V: TRBV6-1
D: TRBD1
J: TRBJ2-3
size: few
DNA: TGTGCCAGCAGTGGACACCGGGACAGGTCGACAGATACGCAGTATTTT
CDR3: CASSGHRDRSTDTQYF

V: TRBV5-6
D: NA
J: TRBJ1-1
size: NA
DNA: TGTGCCAGCAGCTCGTCTCAGGGCGGAAGGACTGAAGCTTTCTTT
CDR3: CASSSSQGGRTEAFF

V: TRBV5-8
D: TRBD1
J: TRBJ2-7
size: NA
DNA: TGTGCCAGCAGCAAACCGGGGACAGGGGCCTACGAGCAGTACTTC
CDR3: CASSKPGTGAYEQYF

V: TRBV6-5
D: NA
J: TRBJ1-2
size: NA
DNA: TGTGCCAGCAGTTGGGGGGTTGACTATGGCTACACCTTC
CDR3: CASSWGVDYGYTF

V: TRBV5-4
D: NA
J: TRBJ2-7
size: NA
DNA: TGTGCCAGCAGCTTGGCAGGGGCCGAGCAGTACTTC
CDR3: CASSLAGAEQYF

V: TRBV10-3
D: NA
J: TRBJ1-2
size: NA
DNA: TGTGCCATCAGTGTGGGGGACTACTATGGCTACACCTTC
CDR3: CAISVGDYYGYTF

V: TRBV12-3/TRBV12-4
D: NA
J: TRBJ1-2
size: NA
DNA: TGTGCCAGCAGCGGGGACTATGGCTACACCTTC
CDR3: CASSGDYGYTF

V: TRBV5-1
D: TRBD1
J: TRBJ2-1
size: NA
DNA: TGCGCCAGCAGCTTGGAGCGACAGGGGAATGGTGAGCAGTTCTTC
CDR3: CASSLERQGNGEQFF

V: TRBV18
D: NA
J: TRBJ1-5
size: NA
DNA: TGTGCCAGCTCACCAATAAGTGCAGGGGATGGTCAGCCCCAGCATTTT
CDR3: CASSPISAGDGQPQHF

V: TRBV4-2
D: TRBD2
J: TRBJ2-3
size: NA
DNA: TGTGCCAGCAGCTTAGCGGGAGGAAGCACAGATACGCAGTATTTT
CDR3: CASSLAGGSTDTQYF

V: TRBV11-2
D: NA
J: TRBJ2-3
size: once
DNA: TGTGCCAGCAGCTTAGGTTTGCTAGGCACAGATACGCAGTATTTT
CDR3: CASSLGLLGTDTQYF

V: TRBV4-2
D: NA
J: TRBJ1-4
size: NA
DNA: TGTGCCAGCAGCCAGGGGGGGAGTTTTAGAGTAACTAATGAAAAACTGTTTTTT
CDR3: CASSQGGSFRVTNEKLFF

V: TRBV7-2
D: NA
J: TRBJ1-1
size: NA
DNA: TGTGCCAGCAGCTATCAACATGGCAGCTTGGGCAGTTTT
CDR3: CASSYQHGSLGSF

V: TRBV29-1
D: NA
J: TRBJ2-4
size: NA
DNA: TGCAGCGTGGTTCAGGGGACCGAAAACATTCAGTACTTC
CDR3: CSVVQGTENIQYF

V: TRBV7-9
D: TRBD1
J: TRBJ2-1
size: few
DNA: TGTGCCAGCAGCCCTCGAGGACAGGGCCAGTACAATGAGCAGTTCTTC
CDR3: CASSPRGQGQYNEQFF

V: TRBV6-2/TRBV6-3
D: NA
J: TRBJ1-5
size: NA
DNA: TGTGCCAGCAGTTACGGTAAGGGGCTAGGCGGTCAGCCCCAGCATTTT
CDR3: CASSYGKGLGGQPQHF

V: TRBV19
D: NA
J: TRBJ2-6
size: NA
DNA: TGTGCCAGTAGTTCAGACTCTGGGGCCAACGTCCTGACTTTC
CDR3: CASSSDSGANVLTF

V: TRBV30
D: NA
J: TRBJ2-6
size: once
DNA: TGTGCCTGGAGTCGCCGGTCTGGGGCCAACGTCCTGACTTTC
CDR3: CAWSRRSGANVLTF

V: TRBV2
D: NA
J: TRBJ2-1
size: few
DNA: TGTGCCAGCAGTGTCGGGGGAGCATCCTACAATGAGCAGTTCTTC
CDR3: CASSVGGASYNEQFF

V: TRBV6-5
D: NA
J: TRBJ1-1
size: once
DNA: TGTGCCAGCAGTTGGGGGGGTACTGAAGCTTTCTTT
CDR3: CASSWGGTEAFF

V: TRBV6-5
D: TRBD1
J: TRBJ1-1
size: NA
DNA: TGTGCCAGCAGTTACGGAGAGGGGGCGCAGGGTACTGAAGCTTTCTTT
CDR3: CASSYGEGAQGTEAFF

V: TRBV10-1
D: NA
J: TRBJ1-1
size: once
DNA: TGCGCCAGCAGTCCCTCGGGGGGCCCGAGAGCTTTCTTT
CDR3: CASSPSGGPRAFF

V: TRBV20-1
D: NA
J: TRBJ1-1
size: NA
DNA: TGCAGTGCTAGTGGAGGGTGGGGCACTGAAGCTTTCTTT
CDR3: CSASGGWGTEAFF

V: TRBV9
D: NA
J: TRBJ2-3
size: once
DNA: TGTGCCAGCAGCGTAGCTACGAGGAGGTCAGTTCCGACCTCGACAGATACGCAGTATTTT
CDR3: CASSVATRRSVPTSTDTQYF

V: TRBV11-3
D: NA
J: TRBJ1-1
size: NA
DNA: TGTGCCAGCAGCCCGGGGGGTAGGAACACTGAAGCTTTCTTT
CDR3: CASSPGGRNTEAFF

V: TRBV10-2
D: TRBD1
J: TRBJ2-3
size: NA
DNA: TGCGCCAGCAGTGAGCGACCCGGGACAGGGATAGTATTACGCACAGATACGCAGTATTTT
CDR3: CASSERPGTGIVLRTDTQYF

V: TRBV6-5
D: NA
J: TRBJ1-1
size: NA
DNA: TGTGCCAGCAGTTCTCTGGACAGGAACACTGAAGCTTTCTTT
CDR3: CASSSLDRNTEAFF

V: TRBV5-1
D: TRBD2
J: TRBJ2-5
size: NA
DNA: TGCGCCAGCAGCTCCGGGACTAGACAAGAGACCCAGTACTTC
CDR3: CASSSGTRQETQYF